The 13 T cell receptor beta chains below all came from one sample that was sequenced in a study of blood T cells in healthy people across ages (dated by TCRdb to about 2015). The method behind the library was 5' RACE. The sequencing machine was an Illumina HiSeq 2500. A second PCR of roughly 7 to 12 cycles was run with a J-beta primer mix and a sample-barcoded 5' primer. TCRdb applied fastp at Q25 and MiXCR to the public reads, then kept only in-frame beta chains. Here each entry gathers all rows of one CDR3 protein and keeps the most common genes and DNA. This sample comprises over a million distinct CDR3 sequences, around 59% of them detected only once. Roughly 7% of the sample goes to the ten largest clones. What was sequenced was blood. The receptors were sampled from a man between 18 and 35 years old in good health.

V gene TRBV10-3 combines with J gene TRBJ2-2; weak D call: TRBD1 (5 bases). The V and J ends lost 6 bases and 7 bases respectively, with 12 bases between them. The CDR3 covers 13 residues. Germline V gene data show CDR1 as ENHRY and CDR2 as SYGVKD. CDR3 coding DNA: TGTGCCATCAGGGCAGGGATTGTCGGGGAGCTGTTTTTT. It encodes CAIRAGIVGELFF.

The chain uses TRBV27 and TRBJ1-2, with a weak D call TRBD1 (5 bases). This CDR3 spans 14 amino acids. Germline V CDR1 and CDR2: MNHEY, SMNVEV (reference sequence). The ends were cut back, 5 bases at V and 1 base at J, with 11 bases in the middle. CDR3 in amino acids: CASSAIGVNYGYTF. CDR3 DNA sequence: TGTGCCAGCAGTGCAATAGGGGTTAACTATGGCTACACCTTC.

CDR3 nucleotides: TGCAGTGCCGTTCCGGAGAATTCCCTCAATGAGCAGTTCTTC. Translating gives CSAVPENSLNEQFF. The chain is built from TRBV20-1 and TRBJ2-1; no clear D gene. The CDR3 has 14 amino acids. Germline CDR1 is DFQATT and CDR2 is SNEGSKA (reference sequence). Trimming cost V 6 bases and J 6 bases, with 18 bases left between them.

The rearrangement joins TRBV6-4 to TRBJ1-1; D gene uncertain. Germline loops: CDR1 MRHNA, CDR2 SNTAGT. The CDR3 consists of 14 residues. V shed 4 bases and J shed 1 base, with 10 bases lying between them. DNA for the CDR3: TGTGCCAGCAGTGCCGGAGTCGAGAACACTGAAGCTTTCTTT. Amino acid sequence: CASSAGVENTEAFF.

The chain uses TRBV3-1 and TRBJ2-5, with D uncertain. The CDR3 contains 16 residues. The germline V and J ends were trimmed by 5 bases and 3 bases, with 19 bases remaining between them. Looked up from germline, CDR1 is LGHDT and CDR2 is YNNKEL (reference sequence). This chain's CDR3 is CASSASVVLGEETQYF. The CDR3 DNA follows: TGTGCCAGCAGCGCCTCGGTGGTATTAGGTGAAGAGACCCAGTACTTC.

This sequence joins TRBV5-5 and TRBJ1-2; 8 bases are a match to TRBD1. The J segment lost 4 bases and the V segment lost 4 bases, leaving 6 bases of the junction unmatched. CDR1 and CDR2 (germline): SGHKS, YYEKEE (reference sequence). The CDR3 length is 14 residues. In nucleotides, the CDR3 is TGTGCCAGCAGCGAGACAGGGGATATCTATGGCTACACCTTC. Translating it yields CASSETGDIYGYTF.

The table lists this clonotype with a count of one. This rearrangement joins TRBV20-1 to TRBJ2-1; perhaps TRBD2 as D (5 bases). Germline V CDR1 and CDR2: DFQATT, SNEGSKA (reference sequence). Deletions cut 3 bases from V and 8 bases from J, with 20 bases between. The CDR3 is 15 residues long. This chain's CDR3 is CSASPKAAIGDEQFF. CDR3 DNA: TGCAGTGCTAGTCCTAAAGCGGCTATCGGGGATGAGCAGTTCTTC.

The CDR3 spells CAISFSGTSGSNEQFF. The CDR3 nucleotides are TGTGCCATCAGTTTCTCCGGGACTAGCGGGAGTAATGAGCAGTTCTTC. V usage is TRBV10-3 and J usage is TRBJ2-1; 14 bases agree with TRBD2. In germline, CDR1 is ENHRY, CDR2 SYGVKD. With 5 bases clipped from V and 7 bases from J, the junction kept 7 bases outside the gene matches. CDR3 length: 16 amino acids.

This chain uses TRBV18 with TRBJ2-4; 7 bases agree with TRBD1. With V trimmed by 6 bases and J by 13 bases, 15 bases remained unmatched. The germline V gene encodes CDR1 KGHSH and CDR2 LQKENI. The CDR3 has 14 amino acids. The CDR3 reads CASSADRWSSSQYF. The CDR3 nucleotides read TGTGCCAGCTCCGCGGACAGGTGGTCTTCGTCCCAGTACTTC.

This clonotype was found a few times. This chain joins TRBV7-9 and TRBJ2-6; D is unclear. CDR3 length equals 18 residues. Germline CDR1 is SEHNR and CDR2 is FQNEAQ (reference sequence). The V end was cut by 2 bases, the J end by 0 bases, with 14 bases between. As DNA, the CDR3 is TGTGCCAGCAGCTTACCCCTAGGACCGCACTCTGGGGCCAACGTCCTGACTTTC. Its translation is CASSLPLGPHSGANVLTF.

The CDR3 loop reads CASSHIYRDTNQPQHF. The CDR3 nucleotides read TGTGCCAGCAGTCATATTTACAGGGATACGAATCAGCCCCAGCATTTT. V is TRBV12-3 or TRBV12-4 and J is TRBJ1-5; perhaps TRBD1 as D (6 bases). V lost 5 bases, J lost 4 bases, and 18 bases lay in between. This CDR3 spans 16 amino acids.

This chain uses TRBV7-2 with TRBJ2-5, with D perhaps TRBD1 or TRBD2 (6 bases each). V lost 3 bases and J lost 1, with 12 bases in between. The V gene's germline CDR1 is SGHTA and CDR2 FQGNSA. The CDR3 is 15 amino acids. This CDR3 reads CASSFPTGAQETQYF. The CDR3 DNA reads TGTGCCAGCAGCTTCCCTACGGGGGCCCAAGAGACCCAGTACTTC.

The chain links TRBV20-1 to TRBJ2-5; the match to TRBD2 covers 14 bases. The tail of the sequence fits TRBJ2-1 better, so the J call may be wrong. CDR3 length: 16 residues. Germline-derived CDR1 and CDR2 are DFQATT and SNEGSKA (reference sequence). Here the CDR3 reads CSASRLAGGPGETQFF. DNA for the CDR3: TGCAGTGCTAGCCGACTAGCGGGGGGGCCAGGAGAGACCCAGTTCTTC.